This TCR beta chain was found in a study of T-cell memory formation after mild COVID-19. Overall study results and limits: The main location of contracting CD4+ clones was CM and EM, and that of contracting CD8+ clones was EMRA. There was a balanced CD4/CD8 profile in clones contracting day 15 to 85, and later expanders leaned CD4+.

Via MiXCR, TCRdb re-called the 5' RACE reads, giving one row per CDR3 protein. The sample has hundreds of thousands of distinct CDR3 sequences, approximately 15% seen once. V lost 5 bases to trimming and J lost 3 bases, with 17 bases between them. Germline V gives CDR1 SEHNR, CDR2 FQNEAQ (reference sequence). The CDR3 spans 16 residues. Note on this clonotype: Its antigen is not identified.

The sequenced sample consisted of PBMCs or a T cell subset sorted from them (not recorded which). This clonotype was obtained from a man aged 18 to 30 who had mild COVID-19 (a few samples of this study predate the infection). Cell type and time point are not known. This chain uses TRBV7-9 with TRBJ1-3, with TRBD1 as a possible D gene (6 bases). The chain's CDR3 is CASSQQPGAGGNTIYF. CDR3 in DNA: TGTGCCAGCAGCCAACAGCCGGGGGCCGGTGGAAACACCATATATTTT.